This T cell receptor beta chain was captured by sequencing in a study of blood T cell repertoires in COVID-19. Study background: Samples taken during acute and convalescent COVID-19 were collected in the United States, Italy and Spain. PBMCs, B-cell-depleted T cells, or T cells provided the cDNA or gDNA that made up the material.

Source study methods: The assay estimated nucleated cells by amplifying reference gene primers. Clones were sequenced by immunoSEQ multiplex PCR, and TCRdb holds only the in-frame ones, with some missing. V and J calls and clone size are given by that table; D and trimming were obtained from the DNA. This sample has approximately 90,000 clones, with 60% to 80% found just once. The V end was cut by 4 bases, the J end by 6 bases, with 10 bases between. The CDR3 has 13 amino acids. Germline V gene lookup returns CDR1 LGHDT and CDR2 YNNKEL (reference sequence). The sequence was collected from a woman older than 75 with acute or convalescent COVID-19. Sequencing input: peripheral blood. The chain uses TRBV3-1 (or the pseudogene TRBV3-2) and TRBJ1-5; D might be TRBD1 (5 bases). For the CDR3, the DNA is TGTGCCAGCAGCCCTCCGGGGGGTCAGCCCCAGCATTTT. Translation: CASSPPGGQPQHF.